What follows are 27 T cell receptor beta chains derived from one specimen sequenced in a study of T cell changes during pregnancy in multiple sclerosis. Using immunoSEQ multiplex PCR, the repertoire was profiled, and TCRdb retains in-frame clones only, with some absent. The sample lists over 30,000 clones; roughly 85% were seen once. Here the sequenced sample was CD4+ T cells from peripheral blood mononuclear cells, taken before pregnancy. Every receptor here comes from a female donor with multiple sclerosis, enrolled in a pregnancy study.

The chain carries TRBV14 and TRBJ2-3; TRBD2 aligns across 13 bases. The CDR3 spans 16 residues. Per the germline V gene, CDR1 is SGHDN and CDR2 is FVKESK. The ends lost 6 bases at V and 6 bases at J; junction bases unmatched: 9. CDR3 in DNA: TGTGCCAGCAGTAACGGACTAGCGGGAGCTCTGGATACGCAGTATTTT. It yields the protein CASSNGLAGALDTQYF.

The genes are TRBV28 and TRBJ1-2; TRBD1 matches 8 bases. This CDR3 has 13 residues. The germline gives CDR1 MDHEN, CDR2 SYDVKM. J lost 3 bases, V lost 7 bases, and 4 bases had no gene match. In DNA, the CDR3 is TGTGCCAGCACCGAGACAGGGGACTATGGCTACACCTTC. Its translation: CASTETGDYGYTF.

V usage is TRBV5-1 and J usage is TRBJ1-4; 9 nucleotides line up with TRBD1. J lost 8 bases, V lost 3 bases, and 5 bases had no gene match. The CDR3 extends over 14 amino acids. Germline V gene sequence: CDR1 SGHRS, CDR2 YFSETQ. CDR3 protein: CASSSDRGNEKLFF. Here the CDR3 DNA reads TGCGCCAGCAGCTCAGACAGGGGGAACGAAAAACTGTTTTTT.

The chain recombines TRBV5-1 with TRBJ2-5; TRBD1 matches at 7 bases. This CDR3 has 13 amino acids. V trimming: 6 bases; J trimming: 3 bases; junction bases outside the gene matches: 5. In germline, CDR1 is SGHRS, CDR2 YFSETQ. The CDR3 DNA follows: TGCGCCAGCACTATCACAGGGGAAGAGACCCAGTACTTC. Translating it yields CASTITGEETQYF.

This clone has just a few counts. The rearrangement uses TRBV5-1 and TRBJ1-1, with D tentatively TRBD1 (5 bases). Germline V gene data show CDR1 as SGHRS and CDR2 as YFSETQ. The V end lost 0 bases, the J end lost 5 bases, and 14 bases lay between the germline ends. The CDR3 length is 15 residues. As DNA, the CDR3 is TGCGCCAGCAGCTTGGCCAATCAGGGATCGACTGAAGCTTTCTTT. This translates into CASSLANQGSTEAFF.

The J gene is TRBJ2-3, the V gene TRBV19; D perhaps matches TRBD2 (6 bases). The V end was cut by 5 bases, the J end by 0 bases, with 15 bases between. This CDR3 is built from 16 residues. The germline V gene has CDR1 LNHDA and CDR2 SQIVND (reference sequence). CDR3 DNA: TGTGCCAGTAGTCCCGGGACTCACCTAAGCACAGATACGCAGTATTTT. Translating gives CASSPGTHLSTDTQYF.

The chain combines TRBV7-3 with TRBJ2-1, with D maybe TRBD1 (7 bases). Germline V gene sequence: CDR1 SGHTA, CDR2 FQGTGA. The CDR3 spans 14 residues. Trimming left V 5 bases short and J 4 bases short, with 12 bases between. CDR3 nucleotide sequence: TGTGCCAGCAGCCCCCAGGGGGGTTACAATGAGCAGTTCTTC. Amino acid sequence: CASSPQGGYNEQFF.

V usage is TRBV9 and J usage is TRBJ2-5; 10 bases fit TRBD2. Germline V gives CDR1 SGDLS, CDR2 YYNGEE. V was clipped by 4 bases and J by 5 bases; unmatched bases: 8. The CDR3 totals 15 residues. This CDR3 is CASSFSGRLEETQYF. The CDR3 nucleotides read TGTGCCAGCAGCTTTAGCGGGAGGTTAGAGGAGACCCAGTACTTC.

V usage is TRBV19 and J usage is TRBJ2-1; D not resolved. Deletions cut 3 bases from V and 0 bases from J, with 9 bases between. The CDR3 totals 15 residues. Germline V gene data show CDR1 as LNHDA and CDR2 as SQIVND (reference sequence). The CDR3, as DNA: TGTGCCAGTAGTATTTCCGGTAGCTCCTACAATGAGCAGTTCTTC. Protein: CASSISGSSYNEQFF.

This clone was seen only once. V and J are TRBV7-2 and TRBJ2-7; weak D call: TRBD1 (6 bases). Germline CDR1 is SGHTA and CDR2 is FQGNSA. The V end lost 3 bases, the J end lost 5 bases, and 14 bases lay between the germline ends. The CDR3 is 14 residues long. Written as DNA, the CDR3 is TGTGCCAGCAGCTTGGACAGTAGTTCCGACGAGCAGTACTTC. Protein: CASSLDSSSDEQYF.

Only one count was recorded for this clone. The chain carries TRBV28 and TRBJ2-1; 16 bases fit TRBD2. V trimming: 6 bases; J trimming: 8 bases; junction bases outside the gene matches: 7. The CDR3 consists of 16 residues. The germline V gene has CDR1 MDHEN and CDR2 SYDVKM. CDR3 nucleotide sequence: TGTGCCAGCAGCCCGGGACTAGCGGGAGGGAGGCATGAGCAGTTCTTC. It encodes CASSPGLAGGRHEQFF.

The chain links TRBV5-1 to TRBJ2-1; TRBD2 aligns across 10 bases. CDR3 length equals 17 residues. The germline gives CDR1 SGHRS, CDR2 YFSETQ. The junction had 11 bases not matched to a gene; V was cut back by 1 base and J by 7 bases. CDR3 protein: CASSLNNKAGGRNEQFF. Written as DNA, the CDR3 is TGCGCCAGCAGCTTGAATAACAAAGCGGGAGGGCGAAATGAGCAGTTCTTC.

The chain uses TRBV2 and TRBJ2-7, with 12 positions matching TRBD2. V shed 6 bases and J 8 bases; nucleotides not matched to a gene: 2. The germline V gene encodes CDR1 SNHLY and CDR2 FYNNEI. CDR3 length: 12 residues. CDR3: CASRTSGSKQYF. The CDR3 bases are TGTGCCAGCAGGACTAGCGGGAGTAAGCAGTACTTC.

Ten or more counts support this clone. The J gene is TRBJ1-2, the V gene TRBV5-1; no reliable D call. V lost 0 bases, J lost 4 bases, and 10 bases lay in between. The CDR3 spans 14 residues. From germline, CDR1 is SGHRS and CDR2 YFSETQ. CDR3 region: CASSLDPGSYGYTF. CDR3 sequence (DNA): TGCGCCAGCAGCTTGGATCCGGGGAGCTATGGCTACACCTTC. Drawing the rest from reference TRBV5-1 and TRBJ1-2, the complete variable domain is KAGVTQTPRYLIKTRGQQVTLSCSPISGHRSVSWYQQTPGQGLQFLFEYFSETQRNKGNFPGRFSGRQFSNSRSEMNVSTLELGDSALYLCASSLDPGSYGYTFGSGTRLTVV.

This clone showed up just once. J is TRBJ2-1 and V is TRBV10-3; D gene unclear. The germline V gene encodes CDR1 ENHRY and CDR2 SYGVKD. The V end was cut by 3 bases, the J end by 6 bases, with 12 bases between. CDR3 size: 14 residues. DNA of the CDR3: TGTGCCATCAGTGAAGCCCGAAATCTCAATGAGCAGTTCTTC. Its translation: CAISEARNLNEQFF.

This clone was seen a single time. The CDR3 protein is CASSFLSGQNTGELFF. The CDR3 DNA reads TGTGCCAGCAGCTTCTTGTCAGGGCAAAACACCGGGGAGCTGTTTTTT. The chain is built from TRBV5-6 and TRBJ2-2; D might be TRBD1 (5 bases). CDR1 and CDR2 from the germline V gene are SGHDT and YYEEEE. The length of the CDR3 is 16 residues. The ends were cut back, 2 bases at V and 2 bases at J, with 13 bases in the middle. The full variable domain, in which reference TRBV5-6 and TRBJ2-2 provide the parts outside the CDR3, is DAGVTQSPTHLIKTRGQQVTLRCSPKSGHDTVSWYQQALGQGPQFIFQYYEEEERQRGNFPDRFSGHQFPNYSSELNVNALLLGDSALYLCASSFLSGQNTGELFFGEGSRLTVL.

The chain recombines TRBV7-9 with TRBJ1-4, with 8 bases matching TRBD1. The germline gives CDR1 SEHNR, CDR2 FQNEAQ (reference sequence). The CDR3 runs 17 residues. V dropped 1 base and J dropped 5; count of bases not matched to a gene: 9. CDR3 bases: TGTGCCAGCAGCTTAGGGTCAGGGACAGGCCCCAATGAAAAACTGTTTTTT. It translates to CASSLGSGTGPNEKLFF.

The chain links TRBV5-4 to TRBJ2-6, with a possible D match to TRBD1 (6 bases). Trimming stripped 4 bases from V and 14 bases from J, with 22 bases between. This CDR3 has 15 residues. Germline V gene data show CDR1 as SGHNT and CDR2 as YYREEE (reference sequence). The CDR3 loop is CASSRPGTSVGILTF. The CDR3 DNA reads as TGTGCCAGCAGCCGTCCCGGGACATCGGTCGGCATCCTGACTTTC.

The chain carries TRBV19 and TRBJ1-4, with 7 bases aligning to TRBD1. The CDR3 totals 18 residues. Germline trimming cut 5 bases from V and 5 bases from J; bases unmatched to any gene: 17. Germline V gene data show CDR1 as LNHDA and CDR2 as SQIVND (reference sequence). The CDR3, as DNA: TGTGCCAGTAGTTACCGGCGGGACAGCCTTCTTCCCAATGAAAAACTGTTTTTT. Translated, it gives CASSYRRDSLLPNEKLFF.

The V call is TRBV9, the J call TRBJ1-3; TRBD1 is a possible D gene (6 bases). The CDR3 is made up of 17 amino acids. V lost 0 bases and J 2 bases, leaving 15 bases between the germline ends. Germline V gene lookup returns CDR1 SGDLS and CDR2 YYNGEE. The CDR3 spells CASSVVGRGSPGNTIYF. The CDR3 nucleotides are TGTGCCAGCAGCGTAGTAGGCAGGGGATCACCTGGAAACACCATATATTTT.

The chain recombines TRBV10-1 with TRBJ2-1; possible D gene TRBD2, 6 bases. The CDR3 is 17 amino acids. V lost 3 bases, J lost 2 bases, and 17 bases lay in between. From germline, CDR1 is WNHNN and CDR2 SYGVQD (reference sequence). The CDR3 bases are TGCGCCAGCAGTGAAAGGGGACTGGGAGCGGCCTACAATGAGCAGTTCTTC. This translates into CASSERGLGAAYNEQFF.

This CDR3 reads CASSSILAGEETQYF. Written as DNA, the CDR3 is TGTGCCAGCAGCTCGATCTTAGCGGGAGAAGAGACCCAGTACTTC. V is TRBV5-4 and J is TRBJ2-5; 9 bases line up with TRBD2. V was clipped by 3 bases and J by 3 bases; unmatched bases: 6. From germline, CDR1 is SGHNT and CDR2 YYREEE (reference sequence). This CDR3 has 15 amino acids.

The chain combines TRBV19 with TRBJ2-2; 9 bases agree with TRBD2. J lost 4 bases, V lost 8 bases, and 5 bases had no gene match. This CDR3 comprises 14 residues. Germline CDR1 and CDR2: LNHDA and SQIVND (reference sequence). CDR3 DNA: TGTGCCAGTTCCGCGGGAGGGACCACCGGGGAGCTGTTTTTT. This codes for CASSAGGTTGELFF.

The chain carries TRBV5-1 and TRBJ2-5; the D gene is possibly TRBD2 (5 bases). V lost 5 bases and J lost 5, with 22 bases in between. Germline lookup yields CDR1 SGHRS and CDR2 YFSETQ. The CDR3 length is 16 residues. CDR3 amino acids: CASRSTRGPTGETQYF. The CDR3 coding sequence is TGCGCCAGCAGATCTACTCGCGGCCCGACGGGGGAGACCCAGTACTTC.

The chain combines TRBV5-1 with TRBJ2-1; D gene ambiguous. V lost 1 base to trimming and J lost 9 bases, with 5 bases between them. This CDR3 region has 11 residues. Germline V CDR1 and CDR2: SGHRS, YFSETQ. CDR3 residues: CASSLSFEQFF. CDR3 in DNA: TGCGCCAGCAGCTTGTCGTTTGAGCAGTTCTTC.

The chain couples TRBV5-6 to TRBJ2-5; weak D call: TRBD2 (5 bases). CDR3 length: 13 amino acids. With 1 base removed from V and 4 bases from J, the gap between germline ends came to 8 bases. The germline gives CDR1 SGHDT, CDR2 YYEEEE. CDR3 nucleotides: TGTGCCAGCAGCTTGCTGGCGGGAGAGACCCAGTACTTC. Translating gives CASSLLAGETQYF.

V is TRBV14 and J is TRBJ1-2, with D maybe TRBD1 (5 bases). Germline values: CDR1 SGHDN, CDR2 FVKESK. Trimming cost V 5 bases and J 6 bases, with 28 bases left between them. The CDR3 length is 18 residues. CDR3 amino acids: CASSSETRGEGEEDGYTF. The CDR3 DNA sequence: TGTGCCAGCAGCTCCGAAACGAGAGGGGAGGGTGAAGAGGATGGCTACACCTTC.